Below, 25 T cell receptor beta chains from the same sample are listed, as sequenced in a study of T cells after yellow fever vaccination. TCRdb redid the calling of the 5' RACE reads with MiXCR, one entry per CDR3 protein. The sample includes roughly 310,000 distinct CDR3 sequences, more than 3% of them seen just once. The sample was PBMCs, taken on the day of the yellow fever booster vaccination. Receptors were obtained from a man aged 18 to 30 who received the YFV17D yellow fever vaccine.

The V and J genes are TRBV19 and TRBJ2-5; D is undetermined. The V gene lost 10 bases and the J gene lost 0 bases, with 9 bases spanning the gap. The germline CDR1 and CDR2 sequences are LNHDA and SQIVND (reference sequence). The CDR3 is 12 residues long. The CDR3 DNA follows: TGTGCCACCCAGACGGACCAAGAGACCCAGTACTTC. It translates to CATQTDQETQYF. Supplemented by reference TRBV19 and TRBJ2-5, the full variable domain reads DGGITQSPKYLFRKEGQNVTLSCEQNLNHDAMYWYRQDPGQGLRLIYYSQIVNDFQKGDIAEGYSVSREKKESFPLTVTSAQKNPTAFYLCATQTDQETQYFGPGTRLLVL.

This clonotype has a count of ten or more. V and J are TRBV24-1 and TRBJ2-2, with a tentative D call TRBD1 (5 bases). CDR1 KGHDR and CDR2 SFDVKD come from the germline V gene. This CDR3 comprises 16 residues. The V end was cut by 2 bases, the J end by 0 bases, with 9 bases between. CDR3 sequence (DNA): TGTGCCACCAGTGATTGGGCAGGGTCGAACACCGGGGAGCTGTTTTTT. This encodes CATSDWAGSNTGELFF.

The rearrangement links TRBV12-3 or TRBV12-4 to TRBJ2-5; D tentatively fits TRBD1 or TRBD2 (5 bases each). The V and J ends lost 3 bases and 3 bases respectively, with 11 bases between them. The CDR3 runs to 14 residues. The CDR3 nucleotides read TGTGCCAGCAGTTTCCGGGGCCTCGAAGAGACCCAGTACTTC. Its protein product is CASSFRGLEETQYF.

This sequence joins TRBV12-3 or TRBV12-4 and TRBJ1-3; no firm D call. The CDR3 length is 18 residues. Deletions cut 8 bases from V and 3 bases from J, with 26 bases between. CDR3: CASAPTAVEGGRGNTIYF. Written as DNA, the CDR3 is TGTGCCAGCGCCCCGACCGCAGTTGAGGGTGGCCGTGGAAACACCATATATTTT.

The chain employs TRBV5-4 and TRBJ2-3; possibly TRBD1 or TRBD2 for D (5 bases each). Germline loops: CDR1 SGHNT, CDR2 YYREEE (reference sequence). This CDR3 comprises 16 residues. Trimming pared 0 bases from V and 6 bases from J, leaving 17 bases between. CDR3 loop: CASSLEGTRGLDTQYF. The DNA of the CDR3 is TGTGCCAGCAGCTTGGAAGGGACCCGAGGTCTCGATACGCAGTATTTT.

This clonotype has only a few counts. V usage is TRBV5-1 and J usage is TRBJ2-2, with 9 bases matching TRBD1. The CDR3 runs to 14 residues. Germline V gene data show CDR1 as SGHRS and CDR2 as YFSETQ. V lost 4 bases to trimming and J lost 6 bases; unmatched junction nucleotides: 4. CDR3 nucleotide sequence: TGCGCCAGCAGCCCAGGGGACAGGGCCGGGGAGCTGTTTTTT. Encoded protein: CASSPGDRAGELFF.

The chain joins TRBV7-2 to TRBJ2-1; D is ambiguous. CDR1 is SGHTA, CDR2 FQGNSA, per germline. V dropped 7 bases and J dropped 12 bases, with 13 bases sitting between them. This CDR3 is built from 11 residues. The CDR3 DNA reads as TGTGCCAGCACTCTGGTGGGCGGGCAGTTCTTC. Its protein is CASTLVGGQFF. Combining the CDR3 with reference TRBV7-2 and TRBJ2-1 gives the whole variable domain GAGVSQSPSNKVTEKGKDVELRCDPISGHTALYWYRQSLGQGLEFLIYFQGNSAPDKSGLPSDRFSAERTGGSVSTLTIQRTQQEDSAVYLCASTLVGGQFFGPGTRLTVL.

This clonotype was detected many times. This rearrangement joins TRBV20-1 to TRBJ1-5; unclear D gene. Per the germline V gene, CDR1 is DFQATT and CDR2 is SNEGSKA (reference sequence). Deletions cut 3 bases from V and 4 bases from J, with 7 bases between. The CDR3 sequence is 12 residues long. The CDR3 loop is CSASSGNQPQHF. CDR3 DNA: TGCAGTGCTAGCTCCGGGAATCAGCCCCAGCATTTT.

This clonotype was counted ten times or more. V is TRBV29-1 and J is TRBJ2-3, with D tentatively TRBD1 or TRBD2 (6 bases each). Trimming took 4 bases from V and 4 from J, leaving 12 bases between them. This CDR3 region has 13 residues. Germline CDR1 and CDR2: SQVTM and ANQGSEA. CDR3 amino acids: CSVGGGMADTQYF. CDR3 nucleotides: TGCAGCGTTGGAGGGGGGATGGCAGATACGCAGTATTTT.

This clonotype was counted only a few times. The rearrangement joins TRBV6-6 to TRBJ2-7; TRBD1 aligns across 8 bases. The J segment lost 2 bases and the V segment lost 9 bases, leaving 6 bases of the junction unmatched. CDR3 length: 13 amino acids. The V gene's germline CDR1 is MNHNY and CDR2 SVGAGI (reference sequence). CDR3 residues: CASGGQATYEQYF. The CDR3 bases are TGTGCCAGTGGGGGACAGGCAACCTACGAGCAGTACTTC.

This clonotype was observed at least ten times. The chain couples TRBV20-1 to TRBJ2-5; 8 bases line up with TRBD2. This CDR3 contains 16 residues. V was pared by 2 bases and J by 0 bases, with 8 bases of the junction left unmatched. The germline V gene has CDR1 DFQATT and CDR2 SNEGSKA (reference sequence). The CDR3 DNA reads as TGCAGTGCTAGACGCGGTAGCGGGGACTACCAAGAGACCCAGTACTTC. It yields the protein CSARRGSGDYQETQYF.

This clonotype has more than one count but fewer than ten. The genes are TRBV7-2 and TRBJ1-6, with D perhaps matching TRBD1 (5 bases). The germline V gene encodes CDR1 SGHTA and CDR2 FQGNSA. This CDR3 contains 15 residues. Trimming shortened V by 1 base and J by 8 bases, and 12 bases separated the two germline ends. The CDR3 reads CASSLEGSSDSPLHF. CDR3 bases: TGTGCCAGCAGCTTAGAGGGGTCTTCTGATTCACCCCTCCACTTT.

The chain employs TRBV5-1 and TRBJ2-2; 8 nucleotides match TRBD2. Germline V CDR1 and CDR2: SGHRS, YFSETQ. This CDR3 comprises 17 residues. The junction had 11 bases not matched to a gene; V was cut back by 0 bases and J by 7 bases. CDR3: CASSLGTSPLLGGELFF. CDR3 coding DNA: TGCGCCAGCAGCTTGGGGACTAGCCCTCTTTTGGGCGGGGAGCTGTTTTTT.

The table lists this clonotype with many counts. The gene calls are TRBV9 and TRBJ2-3; no firm D call. Germline lookup yields CDR1 SGDLS and CDR2 YYNGEE. The CDR3 is 14 residues long. V lost 0 bases and J lost 0, with 5 bases in between. The CDR3: CASSVGGSTDTQYF. In DNA form, the CDR3 reads TGTGCCAGCAGCGTAGGTGGTAGCACAGATACGCAGTATTTT.

This clonotype was seen repeatedly, ten times or more. The rearrangement joins TRBV7-2 to TRBJ2-2; D gene unclear. CDR1 is SGHTA, CDR2 FQGNSA, per germline. The CDR3 has 16 amino acids. The germline V and J ends were trimmed by 4 bases and 4 bases, with 16 bases remaining between them. The CDR3 region is CASSSSGRAGTGELFF. The CDR3 bases are TGTGCCAGCAGCTCAAGTGGTCGGGCAGGCACCGGGGAGCTGTTTTTT. The full variable domain, in which reference TRBV7-2 and TRBJ2-2 provide the parts outside the CDR3, is GAGVSQSPSNKVTEKGKDVELRCDPISGHTALYWYRQSLGQGLEFLIYFQGNSAPDKSGLPSDRFSAERTGGSVSTLTIQRTQQEDSAVYLCASSSSGRAGTGELFFGEGSRLTVL.

This clonotype has just a few counts. The chain has TRBV11-2 and TRBJ2-7; D call uncertain. Trimming removed 5 bases from V and 0 bases from J, with 11 bases in between. The CDR3 spans 14 residues. Germline assignment: CDR1 SGHAT and CDR2 FQNNGV. The chain's CDR3 is CASSTAANSYEQYF. CDR3 coding DNA: TGTGCCAGCAGCACCGCCGCGAACTCCTACGAGCAGTACTTC.

This clonotype appeared many times. The chain has TRBV7-9 and TRBJ2-5, with D maybe TRBD1 (6 bases). CDR3 length equals 17 residues. CDR1 is SEHNR and CDR2 is FQNEAQ in the germline V gene (reference sequence). Trimming took 3 bases from V and 5 from J, leaving 22 bases between them. CDR3 sequence: CASSFPRQDPLRETQYF. The CDR3 region has the DNA TGTGCCAGCAGCTTTCCGAGACAGGACCCCCTCAGGGAGACCCAGTACTTC.

The chain has TRBV7-2 and TRBJ2-7; 9 bases agree with TRBD1. V shed 5 bases, J shed 3 bases, and the junction held 5 bases outside the gene matches. The CDR3 is 14 residues long. Germline V gene lookup returns CDR1 SGHTA and CDR2 FQGNSA. This chain's CDR3 is CASSQGTGIYEQYF. DNA of the CDR3: TGTGCCAGCAGCCAGGGGACAGGGATCTACGAGCAGTACTTC.

In this sample, this clonotype turned up a few times. This sequence joins TRBV6-5 and TRBJ1-5; D is ambiguous. Germline-derived CDR1 and CDR2 are MNHEY and SVGAGI. The CDR3 has 14 amino acids. The ends were cut back, 6 bases at V and 0 bases at J, with 9 bases in the middle. The DNA for the CDR3 is TGTGCCAGCAGCCTCAGGAATAGCAATCAGCCCCAGCATTTT. Translation gives CASSLRNSNQPQHF.

This clonotype was counted many times. This chain uses TRBV20-1 with TRBJ1-5; D unresolved. There are 14 residues in the CDR3. Trimming removed 1 base from V and 1 base from J, with 8 bases in between. CDR1 DFQATT and CDR2 SNEGSKA come from the germline V gene (reference sequence). For the CDR3, the DNA is TGCAGTGCTAGAGGGGCGGGGAGCAATCAGCCCCAGCATTTT. This codes for CSARGAGSNQPQHF.

Ten or more counts support this clonotype. This sequence joins TRBV10-3 and TRBJ1-2, with TRBD1 matching 7 bases. The CDR3 length is 13 residues. The trim removed 7 bases at V and 4 bases at J, leaving 6 bases unmatched. Per the germline V gene, CDR1 is ENHRY and CDR2 is SYGVKD. The CDR3 spells CAITPGQIYGYTF. In DNA, the CDR3 is TGTGCCATCACGCCGGGACAGATCTATGGCTACACCTTC.

This clonotype showed up just a few times. The chain combines TRBV12-3 or TRBV12-4 with TRBJ2-2; 8 bases are a match to TRBD1. This CDR3 is 17 amino acids long. The V segment lost 1 base and the J segment 7 bases; nucleotides outside the gene matches: 11. In DNA, the CDR3 is TGTGCCAGCAGTTTAGGCCTCGGGCAGGGGGCGGTCGGGGAGCTGTTTTTT. This sequence encodes CASSLGLGQGAVGELFF.

This clonotype was recorded at least ten times. This chain connects TRBV11-2 to TRBJ2-7; D perhaps matches TRBD1 (5 bases). The germline CDR1 and CDR2 sequences are SGHAT and FQNNGV. V lost 0 bases to trimming and J lost 2 bases, with 14 bases between them. The CDR3 runs to 16 residues. CDR3 coding DNA: TGTGCCAGCAGCTTAGATAACTTGCGACAGACCTACGAGCAGTACGTC. Translation: CASSLDNLRQTYEQYV.

This chain connects TRBV5-5 to TRBJ2-5; no clear D gene. Deletions cut 3 bases from V and 5 bases from J, with 11 bases between. Germline V gene data show CDR1 as SGHKS and CDR2 as YYEKEE (reference sequence). The CDR3 is 13 residues long. CDR3 nucleotides: TGTGCCAGCAGCTGGACCCCGGCGGAGACCCAGTACTTC. It specifies CASSWTPAETQYF.

There are many counts of this clonotype. The chain carries TRBV20-1 and TRBJ2-5; a possible D gene is TRBD1 (5 bases). The CDR3 length is 15 residues. Germline values: CDR1 DFQATT, CDR2 SNEGSKA (reference sequence). The ends were cut back, 3 bases at V and 5 bases at J, with 19 bases in the middle. DNA of the CDR3: TGCAGTGCTAGGGCTGATAGGGGCGCTTTTGAGACCCAGTACTTC. The encoded protein is CSARADRGAFETQYF.